This T cell receptor beta chain derives from a study of response to subunit inactivated influenza vaccine. Notes on the study in general: Few additional T cells are recruited per seasonal influenza vaccination, authors suggested.

The CDR3 length is 14 residues. Trimming removed 5 bases from V and 11 bases from J; junction bases left unmatched: 8. CDR1 SGHTA and CDR2 FQGNSA come from the germline V gene. Turning to this clonotype: The antigen is not known.

TCRdb analysed the RT-PCR reads with MiXCR anew, one entry per CDR3 protein. This table holds around 160,000 distinct CDR3 sequences, about a tenth found once. This specimen was non-naive T cells sorted from PBMCs, taken 45 days after vaccination. The sequence was obtained from a man aged 45-60 years who received an inactivated influenza vaccine. This chain connects TRBV7-2 to TRBJ2-5; 13 bases are a match to TRBD2. In DNA form, the CDR3 reads TGTGCCAGCAGCAAAGGGACTAGCGGGATTCATCAGTACTTC. This encodes CASSKGTSGIHQYF. Looking up the rest from reference TRBV7-2 and TRBJ2-5 gives the full variable domain: GAGVSQSPSNKVTEKGKDVELRCDPISGHTALYWYRQSLGQGLEFLIYFQGNSAPDKSGLPSDRFSAERTGGSVSTLTIQRTQQEDSAVYLCASSKGTSGIHQYFGPGTRLLVL.